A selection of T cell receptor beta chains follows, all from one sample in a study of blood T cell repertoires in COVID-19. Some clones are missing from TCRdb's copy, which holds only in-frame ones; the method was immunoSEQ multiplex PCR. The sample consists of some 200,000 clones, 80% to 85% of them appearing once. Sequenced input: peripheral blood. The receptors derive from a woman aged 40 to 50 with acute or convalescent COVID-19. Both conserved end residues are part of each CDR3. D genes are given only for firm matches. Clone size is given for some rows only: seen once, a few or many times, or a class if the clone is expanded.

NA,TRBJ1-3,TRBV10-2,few,TGCGCCAGCAGCGGAGGTAGGGGGTATGACGGAAACACCATATATTTT,CASSGGRGYDGNTIYF
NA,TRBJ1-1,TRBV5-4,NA,TGTGCCAGCAGCTTTGGGCCCACACTGAACACTGAAGCTTTCTTT,CASSFGPTLNTEAFF
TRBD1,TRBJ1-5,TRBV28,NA,TGTGCCAGCAGTTTGCCAGGGGGTAATAGGCCCCAGCATTTT,CASSLPGGNRPQHF
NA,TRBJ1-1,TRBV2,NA,TGTGCCAGCAGTGTAACGGGGGTGAGGACTGAAGCTTTCTTT,CASSVTGVRTEAFF
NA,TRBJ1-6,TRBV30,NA,TGTGCCTGGAGTCCTACTGCGGGCAGTTCTTATTCACCCCTCCACTTT,CAWSPTAGSSYSPLHF
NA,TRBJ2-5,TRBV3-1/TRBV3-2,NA,TGTGCCAGCAGTCATAGGGGGGGGGAGACCCAGTACTTC,CASSHRGGETQYF
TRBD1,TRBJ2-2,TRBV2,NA,TGTGCCAGCAGGGAAACAGGGGGCCGAGGGGAGCTGTTTTTT,CASRETGGRGELFF
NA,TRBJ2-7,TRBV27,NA,TGTGCCAGCAGTTTAGGGGCAACGAACTACGAGCAGTACTTC,CASSLGATNYEQYF
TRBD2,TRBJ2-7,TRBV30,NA,TGTGCCTTGACTAGCGACTCCTACGAGCAGTACTTC,CALTSDSYEQYF
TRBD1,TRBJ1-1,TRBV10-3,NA,TGTGCCATCAGGGCCGAGACAGGGGTGAACACTGAAGCTTTCTTT,CAIRAETGVNTEAFF
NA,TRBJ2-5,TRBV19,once,TGTGCCAGTAGTACCGTCGGGGAGACCCAGTACTTC,CASSTVGETQYF
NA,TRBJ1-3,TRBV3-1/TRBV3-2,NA,TGTGCCAGCAGACCTTCAGGGCTCTCTGGAAACACCATATATTTT,CASRPSGLSGNTIYF
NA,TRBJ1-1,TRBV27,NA,TGTGCCAGCAGTTTATCCCCCGCGGCCACTGAAGCTTTCTTT,CASSLSPAATEAFF
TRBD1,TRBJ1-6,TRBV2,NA,TGTGCCAGCAGGGAGACAGGGGGCTTGAATTCACCCCTCCACTTT,CASRETGGLNSPLHF
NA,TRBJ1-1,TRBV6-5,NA,TGTGCCAGCAGTTACTACAGGGATGGCACTGAAGCTTTCTTT,CASSYYRDGTEAFF
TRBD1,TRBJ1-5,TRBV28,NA,TGTGCCAGCAGTGACGGACAGGGGAATCAGCCCCAGCATTTT,CASSDGQGNQPQHF
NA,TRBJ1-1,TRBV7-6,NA,TGTGCCAGCAGCTTAGGTCTATCGACAGGATACCGAACTGAAGCTTTCTTT,CASSLGLSTGYRTEAFF
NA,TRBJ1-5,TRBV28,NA,TGTGCCAGCAGGAACCCCCCCGACACGACTAGCAATCAGCCCCAGCATTTT,CASRNPPDTTSNQPQHF
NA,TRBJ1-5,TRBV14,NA,TGTGCCAGCAGCCCATCGGCGGGCCCCCAGCATTTT,CASSPSAGPQHF
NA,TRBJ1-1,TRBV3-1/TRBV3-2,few,TGTGCCAGCAGCCAAGGCTCCGGGGGAACTGAAGCTTTCTTT,CASSQGSGGTEAFF
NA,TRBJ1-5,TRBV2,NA,TGTGCCAGCAGTGAAAACCTCCCGGATCAGCCCCAGCATTTT,CASSENLPDQPQHF
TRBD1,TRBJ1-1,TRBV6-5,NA,TGTGCCAGCAGTTTCGGGACAGGGGGGAACACTGAAGCTTTCTTT,CASSFGTGGNTEAFF
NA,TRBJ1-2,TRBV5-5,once,TGTGCCAGCAGCTTTGGGCCGACTACTTTATCCTATGGCTACACCTTC,CASSFGPTTLSYGYTF
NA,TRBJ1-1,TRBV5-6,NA,TGTGCCAGCAGCTTGTACGGGTTAGTTTCTTTT,CASSLYGLVSF
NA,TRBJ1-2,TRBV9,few,TGTGCCAGCAGCGCCGGCGGGGGATTTGATGGCTACACCTTC,CASSAGGGFDGYTF
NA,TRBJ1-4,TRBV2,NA,TGTGCCAGCAGTGAGAGGGAGGGGAGCTATGAAAAACTGTTTTTT,CASSEREGSYEKLFF
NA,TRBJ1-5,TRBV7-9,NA,TGTGCCAGCAGCTTGGCCAATCAGCCCCAGCATTTT,CASSLANQPQHF
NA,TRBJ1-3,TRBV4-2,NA,TGTGCCAGCAGCCAAGTTACGGCGGGGGGTATTGGAAACACCATATATTTT,CASSQVTAGGIGNTIYF
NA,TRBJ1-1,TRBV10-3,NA,TGTGCCATCAGTGAGTCGCGAATAGGCGGCACTGAAGCTTTCTTT,CAISESRIGGTEAFF
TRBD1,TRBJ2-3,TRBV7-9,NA,TGTGCCGCAAGAAAGACAGGGGTCAGCACAGATACGCAGTATTTT,CAARKTGVSTDTQYF
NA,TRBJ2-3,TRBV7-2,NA,TGTGCCAGCAGCCCCCCGGGGGTAGATACGCAGTATTTT,CASSPPGVDTQYF
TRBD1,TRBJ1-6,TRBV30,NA,TGTGCCGCCAGGGGGCCCTATATGAATTCACCCCTCCACTTT,CAARGPYMNSPLHF
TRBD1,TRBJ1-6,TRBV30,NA,TGTGCCTGGAGTCAGGGACAGGGGGGAAATCTTTCACCCCTCCACTTT,CAWSQGQGGNLSPLHF